This T cell receptor (beta chain) was found in a study of T cell repertoires in cytomegalovirus infection (dated by TCRdb to about 2019). In the study overall: Recently identified HLA-C-restricted CMV epitopes, whose presentation resists viral immunomodulation, were targeted by peptide stimulations together with well-studied HLA-B-restricted epitopes. Because public TCR beta signatures pointed to carriage of CMV infection together with the matching HLA type, the HLA type of each donor mattered for the analysis.

Per the publication, the treatment or condition label means: in vitro stimulation with specific CMV peptide epitopes to enrich CMV-specific T cells. Remarks on this clonotype: Its specific antigen is unknown. No per-base quality is available; no much larger clone lies one base away.

Trimming removed 6 bases from V and 1 base from J, leaving 7 bases between the germline ends. The CDR3 runs 13 residues from the cysteine to the phenylalanine. Only the CDR3 portion is preserved as DNA: 39 bases, with reading frame beginning at the first base. Data came from an Illumina HiSeq 1500. Using fastp trimming at Q25 and MiXCR clonotype assembly, TCRdb reanalyzed the public sequencing data and kept in-frame beta chains. Under each unique CDR3 protein, matching rows form one entry showing the most common genes and DNA. Present in this sample are roughly 920,000 distinct CDR3 sequences, less than 40% of which were seen just once. The ten biggest clones cover around 15% of the sample. Study-wide findings and limitations: The ex vivo response was dominated by HLA-C-restricted CMV-specific TCR beta clonotypes, and the single most frequent clonotype in two of eight donors was supplied by these HLA-C-restricted clonotypes. In both this cohort and an independent roughly 350-donor cohort, the cumulative frequency of public TCR beta family members distinguished carriers of CMV infection plus the relevant HLA type.

The material was cultured CD8+ T cells from PBMCs, obtained from culture after CMV antigen stimulation. The source of this sequence is a human donor in good health (CMV status not recorded). Some clones in this sample may be carry-over from other donors' samples. The receptor chain draws on TRBV23-1 and TRBJ2-1; the D gene is unclear. TRBV23-1 has ORF status, its function being uncertain. The DNA reads TGCGCCAGCAGACTGATTTCCTACAATGAGCAGTTCTTC. Its protein reads: CASRLISYNEQFF.